This TCR beta chain was obtained from a study of T cells in localized non-small cell lung cancer. Study-wide points: Detection in adjacent lung was observed for a median 57 of the top 100 tumor clones. Greater T cell density in blood accompanied longer overall survival. The tumor had only one region sequenced, so heterogeneity remains possible. Clonality peaked in uninvolved adjacent lung rather than tumor.

The germline V gene encodes CDR1 SGHRS and CDR2 YFSETQ. CDR3 length: 16 residues. The V and J ends lost 0 bases and 2 bases respectively, with 14 bases between them. Data came from immunoSEQ multiplex PCR; TCRdb stores just in-frame clones and leaves some out. The repertoire consists of 20,000 to 25,000 clones, with roughly nine tenths occurring once and the leading ten covering roughly 1.2%. As to this clone: Its antigen is currently unknown.

The clonotype comes from a woman aged 35-75 years with stage I lung adenocarcinoma. Sequencing used peripheral blood, obtained before any cancer treatment. V usage is TRBV5-1 and J usage is TRBJ2-5; possibly TRBD1 or TRBD2 for D (5 bases each). CDR3 DNA: TGCGCCAGCAGCTTGGTTGTCGGGGCCCAGCAAGAGACCCAGTACTTC. Translating gives CASSLVVGAQQETQYF.